In its sample, the clone carrying this TCR beta chain was seen many times. At one of its ends the junction is not consistent with the germline gene, which may arise from a read error. Using RNA transcripts as the source, TCR beta CDR3 regions were amplified. TCR CDR3 regions were first amplified by RT-PCR with HTBI primers. MiXCR was run by TCRdb on the multiplex PCR reads, yielding one entry per CDR3 protein. The repertoire holds 500,000 to 750,000 distinct CDR3 sequences, with 15% to 17% as singletons. This specimen belongs to a study of T cells in Graves' hyperthyroidism and ophthalmopathy. The CDR3 is 15 residues long. CDR1 SNHLY and CDR2 FYNNEI come from the germline V gene.

The chain carries TRBV2 and TRBJ1-4; 8 nucleotides agree with TRBD1. This TCR was sampled from a woman in her 30s with Graves' hyperthyroidism. Sequencing input: blood. CDR3 sequence (DNA): TGTGCCAGCAGTAAAGCCGGACAGGGTGGTGAAAAACTGTTTTTT. Translated: CASSKAGQGGEKLFF.